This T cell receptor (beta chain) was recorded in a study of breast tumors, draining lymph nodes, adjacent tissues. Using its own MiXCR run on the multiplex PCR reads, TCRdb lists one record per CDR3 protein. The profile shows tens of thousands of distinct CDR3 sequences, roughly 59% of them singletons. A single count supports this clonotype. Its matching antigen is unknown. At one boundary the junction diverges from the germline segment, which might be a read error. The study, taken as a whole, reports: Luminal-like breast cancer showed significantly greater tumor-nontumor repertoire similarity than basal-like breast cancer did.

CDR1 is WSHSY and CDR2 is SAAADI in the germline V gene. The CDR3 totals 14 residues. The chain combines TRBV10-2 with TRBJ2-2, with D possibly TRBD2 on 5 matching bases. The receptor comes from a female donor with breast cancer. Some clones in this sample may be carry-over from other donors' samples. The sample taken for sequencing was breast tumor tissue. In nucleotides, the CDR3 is TGCGCCAGCAGCGAGTCGTGGAGGATCCGGGAGCTGTTTTTT. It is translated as CASSESWRIRELFF.